This T cell receptor beta chain was identified during a study of CD8+ T cells in alopecia areata. Study-wide findings and caveats: Tofacitinib yielded significantly lower scalp clonality and fewer expanded CD8+ clones among the top 100. Tofacitinib did not eliminate many expanded lesional clones from scalp or blood.

cDNA serving as the sequencing template came from extracted, reverse transcribed RNA. Data came from immunoSEQ multiplex PCR; TCRdb stores just in-frame clones and leaves some out. The sample contains some 200,000 clones, 55% to 75% of which appear only once. The CDR3 totals 14 residues. V shed 3 bases and J 9 bases; nucleotides not matched to a gene: 7. Germline values: CDR1 SGHTA, CDR2 FQGNSA. The table lists this clone with a count of one. Its antigen is undetermined. Treatment described: oral pan-JAK inhibitor, 5-10 mg twice daily. This sequence originates from a human donor with alopecia areata. The specimen comprised CD4+ T cells sorted from blood, sampled at week 24, from a patient treated with tofacitinib. V and J are TRBV7-2 and TRBJ2-1; 8 bases are shared with TRBD2. The CDR3 sequence: CASSFGSGGFEQFF. CDR3 DNA sequence: TGTGCCAGCAGCTTCGGGTCGGGAGGGTTTGAGCAGTTCTTC.